Detailed here is one T cell receptor (beta chain). This clonotype was seen repeatedly, ten times or more. Its antigen is not yet known. No base quality values were provided; no much bigger clone lies one nucleotide off. The sample comes from a study of T cells in Graves' hyperthyroidism and ophthalmopathy (dated by TCRdb to between 2019 and 2020). Notes on the research overall: Peripheral blood samples were taken at the time of initial diagnosis, prior to any treatment. A discovery cohort of roughly 100 patients, roughly 40 with Graves' ophthalmopathy and 57 with stable Graves' hyperthyroidism, was used to find distinguishing TCR V-J signatures. Whether ophthalmopathy could be predicted prospectively was tested in an independent validation cohort made up of approximately 19 hyperthyroidism patients plus 17 patients who later progressed to ophthalmopathy. The 85 to 100 discovery patients were divided at random into training and test sets in a 7:3 ratio. Thyroid tissue and blood T-cell repertoires from six Graves' hyperthyroidism patients were also compared in the study. Following sampling, methimazole starting at 30 mg daily was given to hyperthyroidism patients, and high-dose intravenous methylprednisolone was given to ophthalmopathy patients. The paper reports TCR Vbeta CDR3 sequencing of over 120 peripheral blood samples: under 45 ophthalmopathy, 75 to 80 hyperthyroidism and about 17 progressor patients.

The TCR beta CDR3 regions were amplified from the RNA transcripts. The TCR CDR3 was subjected to a first round of RT-PCR using the HTBI primer set and the Qiagen OneStep RT-PCR kit. A second multiplex PCR round built the libraries, followed by size selection and purification. Paired-end sequencing of the libraries was performed with 100 bp reads on an Illumina HiSeq2000. On the authors' methods: SOAPnuke was used to process the raw data, removing reads that contained adapters or uncalled bases, had a mean Phred below 15, or lacked an exact match to the constant primer or identifier. High-quality paired reads were merged with COPE v1.2.5, and unique nucleotide sequences were defined as clonotypes. MiTCR v1.1 was used to align clonotypes to the IMGT TRBV, TRBD and TRBJ reference segments. The analysis was restricted to V-J combinations with a frequency above 0.0001, which together covered 98% to 99.2% of the repertoires. The TCS score was defined as the ratio of F50 (clonal expansion) to E x V (chaos), calculated using BLOSUM62-based TCRdist between CDR3 peptides within each V-J. Welch's t-statistics and random forest reduced 514 V-J features to 10 to 15, which were used in a naive Bayes classifier (R e1071). Clones were called with MiXCR by TCRdb after fastp trimmed the public reads at Q25, and only in-frame beta chains were retained. Every CDR3 protein is listed once, alongside the most common genes and DNA of its rows. TCRdb assigned the V and J calls; the authors' analysis was not used. This sample lists 300,000 to 450,000 distinct CDR3 sequences; 14% to 15% were detected once. The top ten clones comprise about 30% of the sample.

Broader findings and caveats from the paper: In validation, progression to ophthalmopathy was predicted by the model with nearly 71% sensitivity and roughly 76% specificity, a median of approximately 6.5 months before onset. No statistical method was used to set the sample size in advance, and investigators knew the group allocation. Most expanded thyroid clonotypes (frequency above 0.001) were also detected in blood, a finding suggesting that blood repertoires may reflect thyroid immune responses. A 13 V-J signature model separated ophthalmopathy from stable hyperthyroidism, with 87.88% sensitivity and approximately 81% specificity in cross-validation and 80%/75% in testing.

The CDR3, cysteine through phenylalanine, is 15 amino acids long. Just the 45-base CDR3 DNA is kept, in frame starting at base 1. V was cut back by 5 bases and J by 7 bases, leaving a gap of 18 bases between them. CDR1 LNHDA and CDR2 SQIVND are derived from the germline V gene (reference sequence). Graves' hyperthyroidism was defined as stable when no progression to ophthalmopathy occurred over 18 months of follow-up. Hyperthyroidism patients were newly diagnosed, had a disease duration of under 2 months, and were aged 18 to 65 years. Exclusion was applied to patients with uncontrolled infections, other autoimmune diseases, pregnancy or lactation. Clinical symptoms, serum thyroxine and TRAb, thyroid ultrasound, and orbital computed tomography formed the basis for the diagnoses. PBMCs were isolated from 10 ml of fresh peripheral blood by Ficoll-Paque density gradient centrifugation. Total RNA was extracted using Trizol reagent, and RNA quality was assessed on an Agilent 2100 Bioanalyzer.

The rearranged chain carries TRBV19 and TRBJ2-1; the D gene cannot be named for sure. The sample taken for sequencing was blood. The clonotype originates from a woman in her 30s with Graves' hyperthyroidism. The CDR3 protein: CASSPSELGLNEQFF. The sequenced DNA is TGTGCCAGTAGTCCCTCTGAGCTAGGGTTGAATGAGCAGTTCTTC.